This T cell receptor beta chain was sequenced for a study of T cells after yellow fever vaccination. The CDR3 consists of 14 residues. The V and J ends lost 2 bases and 6 bases respectively, with 10 bases between them. Looked up from germline, CDR1 is MGHRA and CDR2 is YSYEKL. Each CDR3 protein is one row after TCRdb ran MiXCR on the 5' RACE reads. This sample yields about 60,000 distinct CDR3 sequences, of which around 6.9% are seen a single time; less than 45% belongs to the top ten. This clonotype was seen ten or more times. Specimen: CD8+ T cells sorted from PBMCs, collected on the day of the first yellow fever vaccination. This TCR was sampled from a man in his late teens or twenties who received the YFV17D yellow fever vaccine. This chain connects TRBV4-1 to TRBJ2-2; the D is unclear. The CDR3 loop is CASSQKVGPGELFF. The CDR3 bases are TGCGCCAGCAGCCAAAAAGTGGGCCCCGGGGAGCTGTTTTTT.